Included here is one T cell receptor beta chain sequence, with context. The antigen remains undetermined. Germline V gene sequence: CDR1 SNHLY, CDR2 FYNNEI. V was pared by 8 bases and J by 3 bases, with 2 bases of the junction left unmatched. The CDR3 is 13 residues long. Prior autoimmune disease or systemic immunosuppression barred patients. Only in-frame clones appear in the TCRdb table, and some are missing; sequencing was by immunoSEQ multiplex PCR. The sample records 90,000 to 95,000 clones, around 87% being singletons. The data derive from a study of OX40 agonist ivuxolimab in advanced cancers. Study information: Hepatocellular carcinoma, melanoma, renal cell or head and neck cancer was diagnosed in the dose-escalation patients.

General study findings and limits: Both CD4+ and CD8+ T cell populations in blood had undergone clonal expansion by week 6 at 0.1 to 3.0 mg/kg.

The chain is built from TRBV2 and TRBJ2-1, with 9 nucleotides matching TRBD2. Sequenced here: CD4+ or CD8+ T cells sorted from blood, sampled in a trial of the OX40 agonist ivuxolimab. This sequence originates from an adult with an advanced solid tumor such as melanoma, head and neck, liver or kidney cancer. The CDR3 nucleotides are TGTGCCAGCGGACTAGCGAGCTACAATGAGCAGTTCTTC. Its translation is CASGLASYNEQFF.